This TCR beta chain came from a study of cytomegalovirus exposure and HLA in healthy donors. Study findings and constraints: In an earlier analysis, about 87% or about 30%: the productive usage of most TCR beta V segments.

The PCR ran on 60 Vbeta and 13 Jbeta primers. As processed by the authors: Per a later analysis, the number of unique TCR beta chains was about 78 million, of which about 10 million were shared. Only in-frame clones appear in the TCRdb table, and some are missing; sequencing was by immunoSEQ multiplex PCR. For V, J and clone size, that table is used; D and trimming come from the DNA. The repertoire includes about 160,000 clones, roughly 77% of them detected once, and 3.5% to 4.5% sits in the top ten. Trimming stripped 0 bases from V and 5 bases from J, with 10 bases between. The CDR3 consists of 14 residues. Germline CDR1 reads MGHDK; CDR2 reads SYGVNS. This clone was detected only a few times. Its antigen is unidentified.

Input material: PBMCs. This TCR was sampled from a man aged 25-45 years in good health and CMV-seropositive. The chain carries TRBV25-1 and TRBJ1-1; D gene uncertain. As DNA, the CDR3 is TGTGCCAGCAGTGAATACCGCTCGGGGACTGAAGCTTTCTTT. Amino acid sequence: CASSEYRSGTEAFF.